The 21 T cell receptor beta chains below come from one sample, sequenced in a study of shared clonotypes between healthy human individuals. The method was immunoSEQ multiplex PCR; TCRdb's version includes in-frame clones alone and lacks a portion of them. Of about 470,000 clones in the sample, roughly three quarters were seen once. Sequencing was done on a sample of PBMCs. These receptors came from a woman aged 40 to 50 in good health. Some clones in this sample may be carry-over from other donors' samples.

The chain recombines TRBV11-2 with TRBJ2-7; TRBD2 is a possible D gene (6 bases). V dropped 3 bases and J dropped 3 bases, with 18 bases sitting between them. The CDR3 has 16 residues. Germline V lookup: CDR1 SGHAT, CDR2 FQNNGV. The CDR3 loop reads CASSFQRDSGVYEQYF. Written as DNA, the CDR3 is TGTGCCAGCAGCTTCCAACGGGACTCCGGAGTCTACGAGCAGTACTTC.

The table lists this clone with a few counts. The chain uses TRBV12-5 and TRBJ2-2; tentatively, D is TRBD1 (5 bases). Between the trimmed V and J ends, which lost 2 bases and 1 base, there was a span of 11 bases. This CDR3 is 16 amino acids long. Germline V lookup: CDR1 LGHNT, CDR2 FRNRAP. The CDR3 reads CASGLPKQGNTGELFF. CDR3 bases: TGTGCTAGTGGTTTGCCGAAGCAGGGGAACACCGGGGAGCTGTTTTTT.

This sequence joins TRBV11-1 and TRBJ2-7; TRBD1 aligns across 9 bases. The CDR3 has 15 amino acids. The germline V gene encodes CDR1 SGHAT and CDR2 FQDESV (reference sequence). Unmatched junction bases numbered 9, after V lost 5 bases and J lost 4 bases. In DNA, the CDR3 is TGTGCCAGCAGCCGGAACCGGGACAGGGAATACGAGCAGTACTTC. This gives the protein CASSRNRDREYEQYF.

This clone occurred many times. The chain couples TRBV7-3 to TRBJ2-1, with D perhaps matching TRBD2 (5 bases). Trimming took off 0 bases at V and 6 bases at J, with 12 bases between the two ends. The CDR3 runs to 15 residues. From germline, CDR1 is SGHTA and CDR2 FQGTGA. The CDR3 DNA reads TGTGCCAGCAGCTTAACGGGAGATAGTTTCAATGAGCAGTTCTTC. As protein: CASSLTGDSFNEQFF.

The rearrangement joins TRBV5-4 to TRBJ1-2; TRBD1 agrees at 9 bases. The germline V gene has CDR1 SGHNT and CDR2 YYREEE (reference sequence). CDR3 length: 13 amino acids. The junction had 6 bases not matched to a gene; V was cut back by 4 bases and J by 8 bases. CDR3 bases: TGTGCCAGCAGCATAACAGGGGGCCGGGGCTACACCTTC. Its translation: CASSITGGRGYTF.

Here the CDR3 reads CASSPGPGPPSYNEQFF. Written as DNA, the CDR3 is TGTGCCAGCTCACCGGGGCCGGGACCCCCGTCCTACAATGAGCAGTTCTTC. This chain joins TRBV18 and TRBJ2-1; D could derive from TRBD1 or TRBD2 (5 bases each). This CDR3 is built from 17 residues. The V end lost 3 bases, the J end lost 1 base, and 16 bases lay between the germline ends. CDR1 KGHSH and CDR2 LQKENI come from the germline V gene.

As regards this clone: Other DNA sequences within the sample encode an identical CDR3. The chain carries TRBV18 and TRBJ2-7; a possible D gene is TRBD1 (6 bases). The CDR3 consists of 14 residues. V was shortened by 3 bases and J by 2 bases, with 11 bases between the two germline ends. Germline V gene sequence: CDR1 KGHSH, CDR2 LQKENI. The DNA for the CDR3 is TGTGCCAGCTCACCCAACCGGGACACCTACGAGCAGTACTTC. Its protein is CASSPNRDTYEQYF. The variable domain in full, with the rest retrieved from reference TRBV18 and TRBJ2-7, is NAGVMQNPRHLVRRRGQEARLRCSPMKGHSHVYWYRQLPEEGLKFMVYLQKENIIDESGMPKERFSAEFPKEGPSILRIQQVVRGDSAAYFCASSPNRDTYEQYFGPGTRLTVT.

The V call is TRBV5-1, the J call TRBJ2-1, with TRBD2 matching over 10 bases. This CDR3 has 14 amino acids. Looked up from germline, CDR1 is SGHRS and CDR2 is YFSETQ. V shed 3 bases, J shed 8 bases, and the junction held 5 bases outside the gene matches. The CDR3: CASSSSGSLDEQFF. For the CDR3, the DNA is TGCGCCAGCAGCTCTAGCGGGAGTCTGGATGAGCAGTTCTTC.

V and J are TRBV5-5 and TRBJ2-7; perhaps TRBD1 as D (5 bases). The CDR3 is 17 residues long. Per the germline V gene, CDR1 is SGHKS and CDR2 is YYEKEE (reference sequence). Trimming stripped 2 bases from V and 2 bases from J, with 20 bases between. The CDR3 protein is CASSLLPSVRAAYEQYF. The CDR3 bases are TGTGCCAGCAGCTTACTACCTAGTGTCAGGGCAGCCTACGAGCAGTACTTC.

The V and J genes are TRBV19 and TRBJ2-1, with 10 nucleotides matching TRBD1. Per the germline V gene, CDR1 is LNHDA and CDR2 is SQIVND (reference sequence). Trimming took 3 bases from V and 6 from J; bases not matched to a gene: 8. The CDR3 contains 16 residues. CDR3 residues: CASSMRDRGNSNEQFF. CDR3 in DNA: TGTGCCAGTAGTATGCGGGACAGGGGTAATAGCAATGAGCAGTTCTTC. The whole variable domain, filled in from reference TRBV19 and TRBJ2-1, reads DGGITQSPKYLFRKEGQNVTLSCEQNLNHDAMYWYRQDPGQGLRLIYYSQIVNDFQKGDIAEGYSVSREKKESFPLTVTSAQKNPTAFYLCASSMRDRGNSNEQFFGPGTRLTVL.

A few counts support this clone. The CDR3 DNA reads as TGTGCCAGCAGTTTATCGCCTAGCGGGAAACCAGATACGCAGTATTTT. Its translation is CASSLSPSGKPDTQYF. J is TRBJ2-3 and V is TRBV28; TRBD2 matches at 9 bases. The germline gives CDR1 MDHEN, CDR2 SYDVKM. Losses at the gene ends were 1 base for V and 4 bases for J; bases not matched to a gene: 6. The length of the CDR3 is 16 residues.

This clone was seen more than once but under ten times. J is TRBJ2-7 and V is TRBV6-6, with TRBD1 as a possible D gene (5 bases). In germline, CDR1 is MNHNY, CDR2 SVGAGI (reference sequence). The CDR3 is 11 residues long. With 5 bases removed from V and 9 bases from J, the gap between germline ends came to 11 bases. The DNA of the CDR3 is TGTGCCAGCAGTACGCAGGGTTGGCAGTACTTC. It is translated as CASSTQGWQYF.

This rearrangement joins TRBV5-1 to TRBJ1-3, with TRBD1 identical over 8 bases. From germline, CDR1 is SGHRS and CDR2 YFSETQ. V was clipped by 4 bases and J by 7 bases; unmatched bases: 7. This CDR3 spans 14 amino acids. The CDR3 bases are TGCGCCAGCAGCCAACAGGGGGAGCGGAACACCATATATTTT. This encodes CASSQQGERNTIYF.

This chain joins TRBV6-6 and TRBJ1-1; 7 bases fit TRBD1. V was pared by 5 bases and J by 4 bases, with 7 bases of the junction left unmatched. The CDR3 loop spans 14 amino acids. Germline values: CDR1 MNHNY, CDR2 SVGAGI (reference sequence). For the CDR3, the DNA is TGTGCCAGCAGTCAACGACAGGGAGGCACTGAAGCTTTCTTT. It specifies CASSQRQGGTEAFF.

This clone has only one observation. This CDR3 is CASSVGSLGEKLFF. In nucleotides, the CDR3 is TGCGCCAGCAGCGTGGGGAGTTTGGGGGAAAAACTGTTTTTT. The V and J genes are TRBV5-1 and TRBJ1-4; no firm D call. CDR3 length equals 14 residues. V was trimmed by 4 bases and J by 8 bases, leaving 15 bases between them. Germline assignment: CDR1 SGHRS and CDR2 YFSETQ.

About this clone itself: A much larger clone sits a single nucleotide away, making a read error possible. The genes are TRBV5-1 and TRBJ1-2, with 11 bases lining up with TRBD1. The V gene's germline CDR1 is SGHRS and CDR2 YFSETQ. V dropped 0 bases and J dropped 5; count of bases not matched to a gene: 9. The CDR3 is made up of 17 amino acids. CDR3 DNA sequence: TGCGCCAGCAGCTTGGAGAGGACAGGGGGCACATCATATGGCTACACCTTC. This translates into CASSLERTGGTSYGYTF.

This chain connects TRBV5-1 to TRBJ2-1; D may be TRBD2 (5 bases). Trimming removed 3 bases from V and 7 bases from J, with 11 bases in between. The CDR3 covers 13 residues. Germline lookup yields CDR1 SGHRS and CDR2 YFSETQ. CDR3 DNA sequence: TGCGCCAGCAGCTCAAATCCGGGGAATGAGCAGTTCTTC. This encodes CASSSNPGNEQFF.

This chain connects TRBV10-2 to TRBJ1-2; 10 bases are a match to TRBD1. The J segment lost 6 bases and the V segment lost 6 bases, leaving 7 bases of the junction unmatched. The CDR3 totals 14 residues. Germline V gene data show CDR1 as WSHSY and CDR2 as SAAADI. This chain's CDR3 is CASRGTGVVHGYTF. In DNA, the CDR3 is TGCGCCAGCAGGGGGACAGGGGTCGTCCATGGCTACACCTTC.

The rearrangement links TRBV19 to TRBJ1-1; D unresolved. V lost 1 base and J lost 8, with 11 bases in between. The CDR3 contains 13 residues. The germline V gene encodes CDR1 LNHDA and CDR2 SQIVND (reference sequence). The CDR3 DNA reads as TGTGCCAGTAGTATAGTGGGCAGCTTAGAAGCTTTCTTT. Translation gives CASSIVGSLEAFF.

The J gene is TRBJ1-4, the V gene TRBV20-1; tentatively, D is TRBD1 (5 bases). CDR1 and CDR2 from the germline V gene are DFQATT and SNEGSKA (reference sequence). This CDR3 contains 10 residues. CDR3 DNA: TGCGCACCGGGGGGGGTTGGACTGTTTTTT. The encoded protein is CAPGGVGLFF.

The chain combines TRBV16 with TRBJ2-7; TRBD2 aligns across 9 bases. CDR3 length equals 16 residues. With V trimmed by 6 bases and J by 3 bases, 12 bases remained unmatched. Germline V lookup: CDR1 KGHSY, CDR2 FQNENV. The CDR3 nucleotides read TGTGCCAGCAGTCGGTCACTAGCGGGCTCACACTACGAGCAGTACTTC. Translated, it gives CASSRSLAGSHYEQYF.